This TCR beta chain appears in the sequencing data of a study of blood T cells in healthy people across ages. Study-wide results and limits: The percentage of naive T cells correlated strongly with TCR beta diversity. Greater diversity and more naive CD4+ cells were seen in long-lived donors than in aged donors. One million T cells yielded diversity estimates that were considered underestimates.

A second PCR of roughly 7 to 11 cycles used a sample-barcoded 5' primer and a J-beta primer mix. TCRdb used MiXCR to reprocess the 5' RACE reads, holding one entry per CDR3 protein. Found here are some 700,000 distinct CDR3 sequences, 43% of them singletons; the top ten hold 20% to 25%. This clonotype was seen a few times. The antigen remains undetermined. Germline CDR1 and CDR2: MDHEN and SYDVKM. The CDR3 is 19 amino acids. The V gene end was trimmed by 6 bases and the J gene end by 4 bases; junction bases not matched to a gene: 13. This receptor was identified in an older woman in good health. V gene TRBV28 combines with J gene TRBJ2-6, with 12 bases identical to TRBD1. Sequenced: blood. Here the CDR3 DNA reads TGTGCCAGCAGCCTGTATCGGGACAGGGGGCGCCAAGGGGCCAACGTCCTGACTTTC. It specifies CASSLYRDRGRQGANVLTF.